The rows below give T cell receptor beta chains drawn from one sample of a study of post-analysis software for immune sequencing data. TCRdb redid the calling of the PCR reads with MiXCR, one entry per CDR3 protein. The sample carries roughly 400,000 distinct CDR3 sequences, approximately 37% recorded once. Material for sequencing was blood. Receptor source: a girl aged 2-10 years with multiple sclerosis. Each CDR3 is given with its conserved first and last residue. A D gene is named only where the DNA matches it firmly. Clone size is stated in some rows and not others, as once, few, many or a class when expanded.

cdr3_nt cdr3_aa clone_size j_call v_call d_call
TGCGCCAGCAGCTACACGGGGTCCAAGACCCAGTACTTC CASSYTGSKTQYF NA TRBJ2-5 TRBV5-1 NA
TGTGCCAGCAGGGGGGACCTCCGATTGAGTACCGGGGAGCTGTTTTTT CASRGDLRLSTGELFF NA TRBJ2-2 TRBV12-3/TRBV12-4 NA
TGTGCCACCCGGGGACAGGGCCTTAACCCCCTCCACTTT CATRGQGLNPLHF few TRBJ1-6 TRBV6-5 TRBD1
TGTGCCAGCAGCCTCTCTAGCGTCACCTACAATGAGCAGTTCTTC CASSLSSVTYNEQFF NA TRBJ2-1 TRBV27 NA
TGTGCCAGCCGTTCCTCACGGGACACACTTATCTACAATGAGCAGTTCTTC CASRSSRDTLIYNEQFF NA TRBJ2-1 TRBV12-3/TRBV12-4 NA
TGCGCCAGCAGCCAAGAGGCGGCTAGCGGCCTCTACGAGCAGTACTTC CASSQEAASGLYEQYF NA TRBJ2-7 TRBV4-1 TRBD2
TGCAGTGCTAGAGATCTTATTTGGTGGGCTAGCGGGCTAAATACGCAGTATTTT CSARDLIWWASGLNTQYF NA TRBJ2-3 TRBV20-1 TRBD2
TGCAGTGCTAGTCTCAGCGGGAGGGCCAATGAGCAGTTCTTC CSASLSGRANEQFF few TRBJ2-1 TRBV20-1 TRBD2
TGCAGTGCTAGAAGGGCGGGACTAGTGAGGCCAGATACGCAGTATTTT CSARRAGLVRPDTQYF NA TRBJ2-3 TRBV20-1 TRBD2
TGTGCCAGCAGCTTAGATCCCGGGTTCACAGATACGCAGTATTTT CASSLDPGFTDTQYF NA TRBJ2-3 TRBV11-2 NA
TGTGCCAGCAGTCCCCGACCGGGCCCAGGAGGCTACACCTTC CASSPRPGPGGYTF NA TRBJ1-2 TRBV6-5 NA
TGTGCCAGCCGTCAGTGGGAGCAAGAACATGAGCAGTACTTC CASRQWEQEHEQYF NA TRBJ2-7 TRBV27 NA
TGCGCCAGCAGCTTGGCTCCGCAGACAGGGTCGTACGGCTACACCTTC CASSLAPQTGSYGYTF once TRBJ1-2 TRBV5-1 TRBD1
TGTGCCAGCAGTTCGCCGAAGTTGCCGCACGGACCCCTGGTCCAAGAGACCCAGTACTTC CASSSPKLPHGPLVQETQYF NA TRBJ2-5 TRBV12-3/TRBV12-4 NA
TGCGCCAGCAGGCCCCAGGGACGTTTAGAAGCTTTCTTT CASRPQGRLEAFF NA TRBJ1-1 TRBV5-1 NA
TGTGCCAGCAGTTTTCGGCCGGGGGAGACCTACGAGCAGTACTTC CASSFRPGETYEQYF few TRBJ2-7 TRBV28 NA
TGTGCCACCAGTGATATGGGGAGGGGGCGTCGATTCCAGCTCGTCGAAGCTTTCTTT CATSDMGRGRRFQLVEAFF NA TRBJ1-1 TRBV24-1 TRBD1
TGCGCCAGCAGCTCACTAGCGGGTATAGCCAAAAACATTCAGTACTTC CASSSLAGIAKNIQYF NA TRBJ2-4 TRBV5-1 TRBD2
TGCAGTGCTAGGGGTGCAGGGGCGGGAATCGGAACCGCTTTCTTT CSARGAGAGIGTAFF NA TRBJ1-1 TRBV20-1 NA
TGTGCCAGCAGTTTTAGAGGGGGCGGCTACGAGCAGTACTTC CASSFRGGGYEQYF many TRBJ2-7 TRBV28 TRBD1
TGTGCCAGCAGTGAGGGAGACGGGTCCTACAATGAGCAGTTCTTC CASSEGDGSYNEQFF few TRBJ2-1 TRBV6-4 NA
TGTGCCATCATCTCAGGGGACAGGCCCTCCGGGGAGCTGTTTTTT CAIISGDRPSGELFF few TRBJ2-2 TRBV10-3 TRBD1
TGCGTCAGCAGGCCCTTCGGGGGCCACGAGCAGTACTTC CVSRPFGGHEQYF NA TRBJ2-7 TRBV5-1 NA
TGCAGCGTTGAAGGGGACACACCAAACACTGAAGCTTTCTTT CSVEGDTPNTEAFF few TRBJ1-1 TRBV29-1 NA
TGTGCCAGCAGTCCCGGGACAGGGAAATTGACCAACTATGGCTACACCTTC CASSPGTGKLTNYGYTF few TRBJ1-2 TRBV6-1 TRBD1
TGTGCCAGCAGTCAACAGGGAGGGGGTAGCACTGAAGCTTTCTTT CASSQQGGGSTEAFF NA TRBJ1-1 TRBV25-1 NA
TGTGCAGGCCTAGCGGGCACCACAGATACGCAGTATTTT CAGLAGTTDTQYF NA TRBJ2-3 TRBV28 TRBD2
TGTGCCAGCAGCCTAAAGGGCCTCGAGCAGTTCTTC CASSLKGLEQFF NA TRBJ2-1 TRBV28 NA
TGTGCCAGCAGCTTTGGGCCAGATACGCAGTATTTT CASSFGPDTQYF NA TRBJ2-3 TRBV5-6 NA
TGTGCCAGCAGTGAAGGAGTAGCGGGTACCCAAGAGACCCAGTACTTC CASSEGVAGTQETQYF NA TRBJ2-5 TRBV25-1 TRBD2
TGTGCCAGCAGTGACCTACAGGGGAGCTCCTACAATGAGCAGTTCTTC CASSDLQGSSYNEQFF NA TRBJ2-1 TRBV25-1 TRBD1
TGCAGTGCTGGTCAAGGGTGGCGTGGAAAAACTGAAGCTTTCTTT CSAGQGWRGKTEAFF NA TRBJ1-1 TRBV20-1 NA
TGCAGTGCTAGTGGAGCGGGGGACAGGGCCTACAATGAGCAGTTCTTC CSASGAGDRAYNEQFF NA TRBJ2-1 TRBV20-1 NA
TGTGCCAGCAGTTACTCGGGTCACGGCAATCAGCCCCAGCATTTT CASSYSGHGNQPQHF NA TRBJ1-5 TRBV6-5 NA
TGTGCCACCAGCAGAGATTCCGCCGGTTGGTCCTACGCCGAGACCCAGTACTTC CATSRDSAGWSYAETQYF few TRBJ2-5 TRBV15 NA
TGCAGTGCTCCAGGACTAGCGGGACTCAATGAGCAGTTCTTC CSAPGLAGLNEQFF once TRBJ2-1 TRBV20-1 TRBD2
TGTGCCAGCAGCCGTCCCCTTCTGAGTGGGTTCAATGAGCAGTTCTTC CASSRPLLSGFNEQFF few TRBJ2-1 TRBV2 NA
TGTGCCAGCACCTCGCTCCGGGCCTACGAGCAGTACTTC CASTSLRAYEQYF NA TRBJ2-7 TRBV28 NA
TGCAGTGCTAGAGATCCGGGACAGGGGTACTATGGCTACACCTTC CSARDPGQGYYGYTF NA TRBJ1-2 TRBV20-1 TRBD1
TGTGCCATCCGGGACAGACCTTACTCTGGGGCCAACGTCCTGACTTTC CAIRDRPYSGANVLTF few TRBJ2-6 TRBV10-3 TRBD1
TGCGCCAGCAGCCAGGGACTAGCGGGGGTAATCAACGCCTACAATGAGCAGTTCTTC CASSQGLAGVINAYNEQFF few TRBJ2-1 TRBV4-1 TRBD2
TGTGCCAGCAGCCCCCGGTCCCTCAATGAGCAGTTCTTC CASSPRSLNEQFF NA TRBJ2-1 TRBV9 NA
TGCAGTGCTAGAGTGATAGGGGGCAGCAATCAGCCCCAGCATTTT CSARVIGGSNQPQHF NA TRBJ1-5 TRBV20-1 TRBD1
TGTGCCAGCAGAATGGACAGGCGCTATGGCTACACCTTC CASRMDRRYGYTF NA TRBJ1-2 TRBV6-5 TRBD1
TGTGCCAGCAGCCAAGATCCCTTGACTTATACCCGTGGCTACACCTTC CASSQDPLTYTRGYTF few TRBJ1-2 TRBV4-2 NA
TGTGCCAGCAAAATAGCGGGGTACAATGAGCAGTTCTTC CASKIAGYNEQFF NA TRBJ2-1 TRBV6-2/TRBV6-3 TRBD2
TGTGCCAGCAGACAAAGGACAGGGGTTAATGAAAAACTGTTTTTT CASRQRTGVNEKLFF NA TRBJ1-4 TRBV11-2 TRBD1
TGCGCCAGCAGCCAGGGACCGCTGAGAGAAGCTTTCTTT CASSQGPLREAFF few TRBJ1-1 TRBV4-1 NA
TGTGCCAGCAGTTTATCGGTTCAGGGAGATTACCGTTTCTACGAGCAGTACTTC CASSLSVQGDYRFYEQYF NA TRBJ2-7 TRBV28 NA
TGTGCCAGCAGCCACTGGACAGGGTGGACAGATACGCAGTATTTT CASSHWTGWTDTQYF NA TRBJ2-3 TRBV5-6 TRBD1
TGTGCCAGCAGCCAAGCACCGAAGGCTGAAGCTTTCTTT CASSQAPKAEAFF few TRBJ1-1 TRBV6-2/TRBV6-3 NA
TGCGCCAGCAGTGCGAACTCCTACGAGCAGTACTTC CASSANSYEQYF few TRBJ2-7 TRBV10-2 NA
TGTGCCATCAGTGAGCGGAACTCAGGGGCCAACGTCCTGACTTTC CAISERNSGANVLTF NA TRBJ2-6 TRBV10-3 NA
TGTGCCATCTCTAGCGGCGACGGGACTAGACTTCCCTACGAGCAGTACTTC CAISSGDGTRLPYEQYF NA TRBJ2-7 TRBV12-3/TRBV12-4 TRBD2
TGTGCCAGCAGCCAAGATCTAGGATCCGGGGTGGACACTGAAGCTTTCTTT CASSQDLGSGVDTEAFF NA TRBJ1-1 TRBV14 NA
TGTGCCAGCAGCTTTTGTCAGGGGATCTATGGCTACACCTTC CASSFCQGIYGYTF few TRBJ1-2 TRBV7-2 NA
TGTGCCAGCAGTTTGAGAGGGGACGCGCAGTATTTT CASSLRGDAQYF NA TRBJ2-3 TRBV12-3/TRBV12-4 NA
TGCAGTGCTAGAACCGTGGGGGTCTCCTACGAGCAGTACTTC CSARTVGVSYEQYF NA TRBJ2-7 TRBV20-1 NA
TGTGCCAGCAGTTCTGGGACAGGGAGGCGTGAGCAGTACTTC CASSSGTGRREQYF once TRBJ2-5 TRBV12-3/TRBV12-4 TRBD1
TGTGCCAGTTGCGCGTATGACAGGGGGCTCGGCTATGGCTACACCTTC CASCAYDRGLGYGYTF NA TRBJ1-2 TRBV19 TRBD1